This T cell receptor beta chain was profiled in a study of memory CD4+ T cells and cytomegalovirus serostatus. About the research overall: Donors were healthy Belgian adults, 10 or so CMV seropositive and 20 to 25 seronegative.

Study outcomes and limitations: Suggested: most of the CMV-linked TCR signature lies in CD4+ memory cells. Median bootstrapped AUC for CMV status was about 0.96 originally, approximately 0.9 US-trained.

Original processing notes: After removing out-of-frame reads, 2,204,828 distinct TCRbeta sequences remained. Clones were read by immunoSEQ multiplex PCR, and TCRdb kept only the in-frame ones, dropping some. The V and J calls and the clone size are those of that table, but D and trimming were determined from the DNA. The sample lists about 56,000 clones; roughly 82% were seen once. On this clone: Its specificity is not known.

The CDR3 loop spans 14 amino acids. Germline assignment: CDR1 MNHNY and CDR2 SVGAGI (reference sequence). Single viable CD3+CD4+CD8-CD45RO+ cells were sorted as the memory CD4+ T cells. This TCR was recovered from an adult in good health and CMV-seronegative. What was sequenced was memory CD4+ T cells from blood. The J gene is TRBJ2-5, the V gene TRBV6-6; D gene ambiguous. The J call could be wrong; TRBJ2-7 is a better fit for the DNA end. The CDR3 loop is CASSYSTQALEQYF. The CDR3 DNA is TGTGCCAGCAGTTACTCGACCCAGGCTCTCGAGCAGTACTTC.